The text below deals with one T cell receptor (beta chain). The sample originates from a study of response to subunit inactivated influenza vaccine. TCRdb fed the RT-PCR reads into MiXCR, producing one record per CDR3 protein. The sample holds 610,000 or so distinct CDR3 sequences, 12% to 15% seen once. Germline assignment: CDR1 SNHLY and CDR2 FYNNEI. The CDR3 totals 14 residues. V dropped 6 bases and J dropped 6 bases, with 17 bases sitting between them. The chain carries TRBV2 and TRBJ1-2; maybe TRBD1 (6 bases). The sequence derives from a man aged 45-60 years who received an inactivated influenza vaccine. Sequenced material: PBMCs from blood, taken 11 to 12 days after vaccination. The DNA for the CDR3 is TGTGCCAGCAGCCGCGGACAGAGGAACGATGGCTACACCTTC. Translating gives CASSRGQRNDGYTF.